This entry describes one T cell receptor (beta chain). Its antigen target is currently unknown. No base quality information exists; no much larger clone differs at one position. The germline V gene (reference sequence) provides CDR1 WNHNN and CDR2 SYGVQD. The CDR3 measures 13 amino acids from cysteine to phenylalanine. Kept here is only the CDR3 DNA, which spans 39 bases and is read in frame from base 1. Trimming takes 4 bases from V and 5 bases from J, and the germline ends sit 9 bases apart. Collaborating institutions collected whole blood in K2EDTA tubes following their own protocols. For TCRbeta analysis, collaborators shipped samples as frozen whole blood, isolated PBMCs, or DNA extracted from either of those sample types. This sample was taken from a study of blood T cell repertoires in COVID-19 (dated by TCRdb to the early 2020s). About the investigation overall: Samples covering the acute and convalescent phases of COVID-19 were provided by collaborators in the United States, Italy and Spain. The prospective study material was composed of cDNA or gDNA derived from T cells, B-cell-depleted T cells, or PBMCs. Subjects who had been exposed to COVID-19, were actively infected with it, or had recovered from it provided the deeply sampled blood TCRbeta repertoires that made up the dataset. A freely available public database, intended as a resource for researchers studying the immune response to SARS-CoV-2, is where the repertoires were released. The samples were drawn from the first 160 participants of the ongoing ImmuneRACE study and from 1,254 subjects provided by 6 global collaborators. A de-identified subject ID, COVID-19 status, age in years and sex were almost always included in the sample metadata. Where available, HLA class I and class II types were obtained from metadata supplied by the sample provider rather than from assay-based typing. Overall study results and their limits: The quantity of clinical and demographic metadata differed by source and by participant and was supplied without curation.

TCRbeta CDR3 regions were amplified from genomic DNA using the immunoSEQ Assay, a bias-controlled multiplex PCR. Concerning the study's data processing: Nucleated cell counts per sample were estimated from amplification of reference gene primers within the assay. Sequence reads were collapsed and filtered to measure the absolute abundance of every unique TCRbeta CDR3 rearrangement. Productive Simpson clonality was computed per sample as the square root of Simpson's diversity index over productive rearrangements. The table comes from immuneACCESS by way of TCRdb, which keeps in-frame sequences with V and J called. Part of the clones is missing from these tables; in studies checked, under half for an unresolved V gene and the rest for unknown reasons. V, J and clone size reflect that table, while D and trimming were determined from the DNA. Across this sample there are roughly 230,000 clones, with 84% seen only once. Together, the top ten hold roughly 4% of the sample.

The chain was built from TRBV10-1 and TRBJ2-1; there is no confident call for the D gene. What was sequenced was peripheral blood. The clonotype was recovered from a middle-aged man with acute or convalescent COVID-19. The sequence in DNA is TGCGCCAGCAGTGTTGGAGTAAACAATGAGCAGTTCTTC. It encodes CASSVGVNNEQFF.